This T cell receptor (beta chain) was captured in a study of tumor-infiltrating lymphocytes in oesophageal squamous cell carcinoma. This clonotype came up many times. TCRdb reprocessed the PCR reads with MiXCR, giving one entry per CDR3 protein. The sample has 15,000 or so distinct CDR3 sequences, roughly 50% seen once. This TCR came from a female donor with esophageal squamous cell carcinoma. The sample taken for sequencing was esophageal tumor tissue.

The CDR3 nucleotides are TGCGCCAGCAGTAAAGGGGTATCCACCGGGGAGCTGTTTTTT. Translation gives CASSKGVSTGELFF. The chain carries TRBV5-1 and TRBJ2-2; a weak D match, TRBD1 (5 bases). The CDR3 length is 14 residues. Germline CDR1 reads SGHRS; CDR2 reads YFSETQ. Trimming cost V 5 bases and J 4 bases, with 12 bases left between them. Full variable domain (missing parts from reference TRBV5-1 and TRBJ2-2): KAGVTQTPRYLIKTRGQQVTLSCSPISGHRSVSWYQQTPGQGLQFLFEYFSETQRNKGNFPGRFSGRQFSNSRSEMNVSTLELGDSALYLCASSKGVSTGELFFGEGSRLTVL.